One sample yielded the 19 T cell receptor beta chains listed below, sequenced in a study of T cells in localized non-small cell lung cancer. Some clones are missing from TCRdb's copy, which holds only in-frame ones; the method was immunoSEQ multiplex PCR. The data show roughly 34,000 clones, 78% seen once. The starting material was peripheral blood, obtained before any cancer treatment. The receptors here all came from a male donor aged 60 or older with stage II squamous cell lung carcinoma.

The gene calls are TRBV19 and TRBJ1-3; a weak D match, TRBD1 (5 bases). Germline V gives CDR1 LNHDA, CDR2 SQIVND (reference sequence). Trimming shortened V by 5 bases and J by 1 base, and 12 bases separated the two germline ends. The CDR3 has 15 residues. This CDR3 reads CASSPSRGSGNTIYF. The CDR3 nucleotides are TGTGCCAGTAGTCCCTCTAGGGGTTCTGGAAACACCATATATTTT.

The gene calls are TRBV2 and TRBJ2-1; D gene uncertain. V was trimmed by 2 bases and J by 0 bases, leaving 5 bases between them. This CDR3 region has 14 residues. The germline V gene encodes CDR1 SNHLY and CDR2 FYNNEI. As DNA, the CDR3 is TGTGCCAGCAGTGAAACAAGCTCCTACAATGAGCAGTTCTTC. Translation: CASSETSSYNEQFF.

The chain recombines TRBV7-9 with TRBJ2-5; D is ambiguous. The CDR3 sequence is 17 residues long. Germline loops: CDR1 SEHNR, CDR2 FQNEAQ (reference sequence). V gave up 2 bases and J gave up 0 bases, with 16 bases separating them. The CDR3 protein is CASSLPDWQANQETQYF. The DNA of the CDR3 is TGTGCCAGCAGCTTACCCGATTGGCAGGCGAACCAAGAGACCCAGTACTTC.

The CDR3 DNA reads TGTGCCAGCAGCCCGACGCTATCGGGCCGTGGCTACACCTTC. It translates to CASSPTLSGRGYTF. The chain joins TRBV7-3 to TRBJ1-2; D is unclear. Germline V gene lookup returns CDR1 SGHTA and CDR2 FQGTGA. V was shortened by 5 bases and J by 7 bases, with 17 bases between the two germline ends. This CDR3 spans 14 amino acids.

The J gene is TRBJ2-4, the V gene TRBV7-2; D possibly uses TRBD1 or TRBD2 (5 bases each). Germline CDR1 reads SGHTA; CDR2 reads FQGNSA. The CDR3 consists of 15 residues. Trimming stripped 1 base from V and 6 bases from J, with 13 bases between. This chain's CDR3 is CASSLGWDGINIQYF. In DNA, the CDR3 is TGTGCCAGCAGCTTAGGCTGGGACGGTATAAACATTCAGTACTTC.

This clone was detected only a few times. V usage is TRBV5-1 and J usage is TRBJ1-5; D gene unclear. Trimming cost V 1 base and J 6 bases, with 11 bases left between them. Germline loops: CDR1 SGHRS, CDR2 YFSETQ. The CDR3 spans 14 residues. The CDR3: CASSLPPKSQPQHF. For the CDR3, the DNA is TGCGCCAGCAGCTTGCCTCCTAAGAGTCAGCCCCAGCATTTT.

This chain joins TRBV19 and TRBJ1-1; no clear D. The germline CDR1 and CDR2 sequences are LNHDA and SQIVND (reference sequence). This CDR3 has 13 amino acids. V was pared by 6 bases and J by 2 bases, with 10 bases between. The CDR3 here is CASSGSSNTEAFF. The CDR3 DNA sequence: TGTGCCAGTAGCGGATCCAGTAACACTGAAGCTTTCTTT.

The chain combines TRBV7-8 with TRBJ2-3, with unresolved D. Deletions cut 4 bases from V and 2 bases from J, with 19 bases between. The CDR3 contains 17 residues. Per the germline V gene, CDR1 is SGHVS and CDR2 is FQNEAQ. DNA of the CDR3: TGTGCCAGCAGCTCCAATCAGGTGGTTGTCTACACAGATACGCAGTATTTT. Protein: CASSSNQVVVYTDTQYF.

The chain joins TRBV5-1 to TRBJ2-7; 14 nucleotides align to TRBD2. Germline V gene sequence: CDR1 SGHRS, CDR2 YFSETQ. The trim removed 3 bases at V and 0 bases at J, leaving 8 bases unmatched. The CDR3 spans 18 residues. The DNA of the CDR3 is TGCGCCAGCAGCTCCGGACTAGCGGGAGGCATAAGCTCCTACGAGCAGTACTTC. Protein sequence: CASSSGLAGGISSYEQYF.

The gene calls are TRBV25-1 and TRBJ1-2; 9 bases fit TRBD1. Trimming cost V 4 bases and J 4 bases; bases outside gene matches: 7. Per the germline V gene, CDR1 is MGHDK and CDR2 is SYGVNS. This CDR3 comprises 15 residues. The CDR3 loop reads CASSVRTGGGYGYTF. The CDR3 bases are TGTGCCAGCAGTGTTCGAACAGGGGGCGGCTATGGCTACACCTTC.

The chain couples TRBV10-1 to TRBJ1-5; 7 bases agree with TRBD1. CDR1 and CDR2 (germline): WNHNN, SYGVQD (reference sequence). Trimming took 7 bases from V and 2 from J; bases not matched to a gene: 11. CDR3 length: 16 amino acids. CDR3 nucleotides: TGCGCCAGCAAAGCGGAGCAGGGGGTGTGCAATCAGCCCCAGCATTTT. This sequence encodes CASKAEQGVCNQPQHF.

V gene TRBV6-4 combines with J gene TRBJ1-5; maybe TRBD1 (5 bases). The CDR3 has 13 residues. From germline, CDR1 is MRHNA and CDR2 SNTAGT. V lost 3 bases and J lost 5, with 8 bases in between. In DNA, the CDR3 is TGTGCCAGCAGTGAACAGGCTGATCAGCCCCAGCATTTT. It codes for CASSEQADQPQHF.

This clone was recorded only once. CDR3 sequence (DNA): TGTGCCATCAGTGGAGCGGGGGGAGGCCAAGAGACCCAGTACTTC. This translates into CAISGAGGGQETQYF. The chain links TRBV10-3 to TRBJ2-5, with TRBD2 identical over 9 bases. CDR1 ENHRY and CDR2 SYGVKD come from the germline V gene. V gave up 4 bases and J gave up 1 base; unmatched junction bases: 4. This CDR3 has 15 residues.

The V and J genes are TRBV25-1 and TRBJ1-2; 7 positions agree with TRBD1. J was trimmed by 7 bases and V by 8 bases; bases with no gene match: 4. Germline CDR1 and CDR2: MGHDK and SYGVNS. CDR3 size: 11 residues. The CDR3 loop is CASQQGSGYTF. The CDR3 DNA reads TGTGCCAGCCAACAGGGGTCTGGCTACACCTTC.

This rearrangement joins TRBV2 to TRBJ2-7; perhaps D is TRBD1 or TRBD2 (5 bases each). Germline V gene lookup returns CDR1 SNHLY and CDR2 FYNNEI. This CDR3 has 16 amino acids. The V end lost 5 bases, the J end lost 3 bases, and 20 bases lay between the germline ends. In DNA, the CDR3 is TGTGCCAGCAGTTCCCTCCTAGGGACGGGTCACTACGAGCAGTACTTC. This sequence encodes CASSSLLGTGHYEQYF.

The rearrangement links TRBV14 to TRBJ2-7; D is uncertain. The CDR3 extends over 15 amino acids. V shed 0 bases and J shed 4 bases, with 13 bases lying between them. The germline V gene encodes CDR1 SGHDN and CDR2 FVKESK. The CDR3 DNA is TGTGCCAGCAGCCAAGAGTTCCGAGGCCTTTACGAGCAGTACTTC. This gives the protein CASSQEFRGLYEQYF.

V gene TRBV5-6 combines with J gene TRBJ1-1; maybe TRBD1 (6 bases). This CDR3 is 14 amino acids long. Germline CDR1 and CDR2: SGHDT and YYEEEE. Between the trimmed V and J ends, which lost 1 base and 11 bases, there was a span of 18 bases. The CDR3 sequence: CASSLPQGTLDAFF. The CDR3 nucleotides read TGTGCCAGCAGCTTGCCCCAGGGGACCCTGGATGCTTTCTTT.

In its sample, this clone was seen once. The chain combines TRBV6-5 with TRBJ2-7; D is perhaps TRBD1 (6 bases). CDR3 length: 11 residues. The germline V gene encodes CDR1 MNHEY and CDR2 SVGAGI. V gave up 6 bases and J gave up 5 bases, with 8 bases separating them. This chain's CDR3 is CASSTGHEQYF. CDR3 bases: TGTGCCAGCAGCACAGGGCACGAGCAGTACTTC.

This chain links TRBV7-2 with TRBJ1-1; TRBD1 is a possible D gene (6 bases). The CDR3 spans 14 residues. V shed 6 bases and J shed 6 bases, with 17 bases lying between them. From germline, CDR1 is SGHTA and CDR2 FQGNSA. The CDR3 DNA reads TGTGCCAGCAGGCCCGCCGGGGGGGCGTCTGAAGCTTTCTTT. Amino acid sequence: CASRPAGGASEAFF.